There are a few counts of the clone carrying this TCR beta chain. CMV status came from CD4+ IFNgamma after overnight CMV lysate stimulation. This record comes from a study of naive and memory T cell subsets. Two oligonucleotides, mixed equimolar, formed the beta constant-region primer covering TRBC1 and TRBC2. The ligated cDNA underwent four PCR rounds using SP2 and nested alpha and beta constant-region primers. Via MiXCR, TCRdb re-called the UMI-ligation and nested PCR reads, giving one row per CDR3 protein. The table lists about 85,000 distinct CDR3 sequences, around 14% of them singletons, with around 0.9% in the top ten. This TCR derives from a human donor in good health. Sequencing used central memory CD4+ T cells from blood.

The CDR3 loop is CSAGGRSGFSYEQYF. CDR3 nucleotide sequence: TGCAGTGCTGGGGGACGTAGCGGATTCTCCTACGAGCAGTACTTC. The chain couples TRBV20-1 to TRBJ2-7; D perhaps matches TRBD2 (6 bases). V dropped 5 bases and J dropped 0 bases, with 17 bases sitting between them. Germline values: CDR1 DFQATT, CDR2 SNEGSKA (reference sequence). The CDR3 has 15 residues.